The 6 T cell receptor beta chains presented below share a single source sample, sequenced in a study of CD8+CD57+ T cells in acquired aplastic anemia. According to the study, genomic DNA was the template for TCR beta VDJ and CDR3 profiling. TCRdb reanalysed the reads using MiXCR and keeps one entry per CDR3 protein. Of 180,000 or so distinct CDR3 sequences in the sample, 40% to 55% are singletons; the top ten hold around 2.7%. Input material: sorted CD4+, CD8+, or CD8+CD57+ T cells (not recorded which) from PBMCs. All receptors derive from a human donor in good health.

Here the CDR3 reads CSVKRDYFYEQYF. The CDR3 DNA follows: TGCAGTGTTAAGCGGGATTACTTCTACGAGCAGTACTTC. The chain joins TRBV20-1 to TRBJ2-7; 7 bases match TRBD2. CDR1 and CDR2 (germline): DFQATT, SNEGSKA (reference sequence). The CDR3 length is 13 residues. J lost 3 bases, V lost 7 bases, and 9 bases had no gene match.

This clonotype was seen many times. V and J are TRBV19 and TRBJ2-1; 7 bases map to TRBD2. Germline CDR1 is LNHDA and CDR2 is SQIVND (reference sequence). CDR3 size: 15 residues. V lost 6 bases to trimming and J lost 2 bases; unmatched junction nucleotides: 7. As DNA, the CDR3 is TGTGCCAGTAGACCCCGGGAGGCCCCCTACAATGAGCAGTTCTTC. Residues: CASRPREAPYNEQFF.

In DNA, the CDR3 is TGTGCCAGCAGCCCGTCAGTTACCGGGGAGCTGTTTTTT. Amino acid sequence: CASSPSVTGELFF. The chain carries TRBV7-6 and TRBJ2-2; the D is unclear. Germline values: CDR1 SGHVS, CDR2 FNYEAQ. V was cut by 5 bases and J by 5 bases, with 9 bases left in between. The CDR3 runs to 13 residues.

Points on this clonotype: A much larger clone lies a single base off, so this may be a read error. V and J are TRBV10-3 and TRBJ1-5, with D uncertain. The CDR3 runs to 15 residues. From germline, CDR1 is ENHRY and CDR2 SYGVKD. V was trimmed by 10 bases and J by 5 bases, leaving 21 bases between them. The CDR3 here is CASCSSPYTDQPQHF. The CDR3 nucleotides are TGTGCCAGCTGCTCCTCCCCGTACACAGATCAGCCCCAGCATTTT.

The CDR3 sequence: CASSLVSGNQETQYF. CDR3 bases: TGTGCCAGCAGCTTAGTAAGCGGCAACCAAGAGACCCAGTACTTC. J is TRBJ2-5 and V is TRBV7-2, with a possible D match to TRBD2 (5 bases). The length of the CDR3 is 15 residues. Trimming cost V 1 base and J 0 bases, with 9 bases left between them. Germline CDR1 and CDR2: SGHTA and FQGNSA.

The sample holds many counts of this clonotype. The gene calls are TRBV6-2 or TRBV6-3 and TRBJ1-2; no definite D call. Trimming took 6 bases from V and 0 from J, leaving 8 bases between them. CDR1 and CDR2 (germline): MNHEY, SVGEGT. The CDR3 has 13 residues. The CDR3 DNA reads TGTGCCAGCAGGGAGACTTCTAACTATGGCTACACCTTC. This translates into CASRETSNYGYTF.